This TCR beta chain was sequenced during a study of beta chain features in type 1 diabetes. Study observations and caveats: Patients and controls would share equally any PCR tilt toward shorter templates.

On this clone: What it binds is unknown.

cDNA synthesis used the whole RNA isolate, giving expressed TCRB sequences. Method: immunoSEQ multiplex PCR; TCRdb's copy keeps in-frame clones and lacks some. Of hundreds of thousands of clones listed, about 32% are singletons. Trimming took off 6 bases at V and 4 bases at J, with 19 bases between the two ends. Germline-derived CDR1 and CDR2 are MDHEN and SYDVKM. CDR3 length: 15 residues. Staining for CD45RO/CCR7/CD25/CD127/CD95/CD27 allowed sorting of CD4+ naive, central memory, regulatory and stem cell-like memory cells. The clonotype comes from a young man in good health. V usage is TRBV28 and J usage is TRBJ2-7; the D call may be TRBD1 or TRBD2 (6 bases each). Sequencing input: naive CD4+ T cells from blood. The CDR3 DNA follows: TGTGCCAGCAGGGGGGGCCCGGGACGGATTTACGAGCAGTACTTC. This translates into CASRGGPGRIYEQYF.